This record covers a single T cell receptor beta chain. The target antigen is unknown. This entry comes from a study of cytomegalovirus exposure and HLA in healthy donors. Study-wide results and caveats: Researchers catalogued about 160 TCR beta chains as cytomegalovirus-associated.

Germline CDR1 is SGHNT and CDR2 is YYREEE (reference sequence). The CDR3 covers 17 residues. V was trimmed by 4 bases and J by 0 bases, leaving 17 bases between them. The PCR employed 60 Vbeta primers together with 13 Jbeta primers. The data were produced by immunoSEQ multiplex PCR, yet TCRdb's version contains in-frame clones alone and is incomplete. The data show around 130,000 clones, with 65% to 80% seen just once and approximately 3% held by the top ten. The receptor comes from a woman aged 40 to 50 in good health and CMV-seropositive. The chain is built from TRBV5-4 and TRBJ1-3; tentative D call: TRBD1 (5 bases). The specimen sequenced was PBMCs. CDR3 DNA sequence: TGTGCCAGCAGCAGGGGCCCCCCGACAGACTCTGGAAACACCATATATTTT. Protein: CASSRGPPTDSGNTIYF.